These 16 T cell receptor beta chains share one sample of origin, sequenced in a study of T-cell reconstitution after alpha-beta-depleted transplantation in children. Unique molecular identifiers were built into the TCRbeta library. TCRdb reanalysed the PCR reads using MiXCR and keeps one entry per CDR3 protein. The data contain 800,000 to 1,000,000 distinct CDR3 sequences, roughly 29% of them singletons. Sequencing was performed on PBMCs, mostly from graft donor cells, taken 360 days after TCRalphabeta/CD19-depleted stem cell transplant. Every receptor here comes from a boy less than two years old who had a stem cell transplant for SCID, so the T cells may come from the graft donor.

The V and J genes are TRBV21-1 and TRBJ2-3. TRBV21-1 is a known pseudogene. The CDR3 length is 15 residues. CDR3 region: CASSKLNGSTDTQYF. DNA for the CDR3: TGTGCCAGCAGCAAACTAAACGGGAGCACAGATACGCAGTATTTT.

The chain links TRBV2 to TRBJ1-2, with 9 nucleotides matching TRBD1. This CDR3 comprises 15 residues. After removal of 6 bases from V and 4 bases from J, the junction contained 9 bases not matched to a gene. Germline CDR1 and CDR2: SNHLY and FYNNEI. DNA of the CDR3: TGTGCCAGCAGGCGGGACAGGGCTGACGGCTATGGCTACACCTTC. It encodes CASRRDRADGYGYTF.

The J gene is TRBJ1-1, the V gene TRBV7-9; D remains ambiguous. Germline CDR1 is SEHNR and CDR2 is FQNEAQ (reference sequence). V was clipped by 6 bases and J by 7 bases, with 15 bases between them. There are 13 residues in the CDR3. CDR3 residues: CASSEKFGDEAFF. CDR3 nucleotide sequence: TGTGCCAGCAGTGAAAAGTTTGGTGATGAAGCTTTCTTT.

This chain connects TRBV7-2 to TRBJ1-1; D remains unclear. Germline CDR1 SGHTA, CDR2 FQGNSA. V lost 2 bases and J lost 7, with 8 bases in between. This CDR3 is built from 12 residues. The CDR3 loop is CASSLYGLEAFF. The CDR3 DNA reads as TGTGCCAGCAGCTTATATGGGCTTGAAGCTTTCTTT.

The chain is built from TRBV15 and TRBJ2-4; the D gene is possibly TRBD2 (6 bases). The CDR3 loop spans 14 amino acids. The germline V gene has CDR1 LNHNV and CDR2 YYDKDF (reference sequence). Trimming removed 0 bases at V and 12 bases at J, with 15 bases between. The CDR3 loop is CATSREGGKTRQYF. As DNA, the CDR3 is TGTGCCACCAGCAGAGAAGGAGGGAAAACCCGTCAGTACTTC. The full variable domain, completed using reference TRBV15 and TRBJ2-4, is DAMVIQNPRYQVTQFGKPVTLSCSQTLNHNVMYWYQQKSSQAPKLLFHYYDKDFNNEADTPDNFQSRRPNTSFCFLDIRSPGLGDTAMYLCATSREGGKTRQYFGAGTRLSVL.

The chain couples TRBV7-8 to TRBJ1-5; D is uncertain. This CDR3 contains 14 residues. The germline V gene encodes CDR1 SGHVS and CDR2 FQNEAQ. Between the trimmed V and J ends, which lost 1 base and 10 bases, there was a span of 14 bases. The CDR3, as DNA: TGTGCCAGCAGCTTAGGTTCAGCCGGAGGTCCCCAGCATTTT. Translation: CASSLGSAGGPQHF.

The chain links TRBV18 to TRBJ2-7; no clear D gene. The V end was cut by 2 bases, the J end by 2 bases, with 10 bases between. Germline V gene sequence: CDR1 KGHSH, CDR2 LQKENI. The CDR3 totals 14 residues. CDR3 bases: TGTGCCAGCTCACCATCAAGGGATGCCTACGAGCAGTACTTC. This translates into CASSPSRDAYEQYF.

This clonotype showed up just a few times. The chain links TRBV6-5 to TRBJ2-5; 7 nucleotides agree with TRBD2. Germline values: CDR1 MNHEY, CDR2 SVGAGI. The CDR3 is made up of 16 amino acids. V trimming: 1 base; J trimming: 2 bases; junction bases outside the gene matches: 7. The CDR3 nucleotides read TGTGCCAGCAGTTACTGGCGAGCCGGGGGGCAAGAGACCCAGTACTTC. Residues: CASSYWRAGGQETQYF.

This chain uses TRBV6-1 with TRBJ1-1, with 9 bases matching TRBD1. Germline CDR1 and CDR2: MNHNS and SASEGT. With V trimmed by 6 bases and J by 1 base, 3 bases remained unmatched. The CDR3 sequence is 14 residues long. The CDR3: CASSTGGQNTEAFF. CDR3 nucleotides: TGTGCCAGCAGCACAGGGGGCCAGAACACTGAAGCTTTCTTT.

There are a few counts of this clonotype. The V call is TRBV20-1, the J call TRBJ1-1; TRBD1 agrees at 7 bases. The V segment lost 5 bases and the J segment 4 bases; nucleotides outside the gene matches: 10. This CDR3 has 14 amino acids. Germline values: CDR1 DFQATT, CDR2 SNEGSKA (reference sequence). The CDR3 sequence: CSALYRGLGTEAFF. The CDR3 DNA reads TGCAGTGCTCTTTACAGGGGTTTGGGCACTGAAGCTTTCTTT.

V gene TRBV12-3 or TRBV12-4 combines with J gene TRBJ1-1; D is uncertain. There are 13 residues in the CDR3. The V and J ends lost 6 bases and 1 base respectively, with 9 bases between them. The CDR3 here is CASRSQENTEAFF. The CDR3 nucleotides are TGTGCCAGCAGGTCGCAGGAGAACACTGAAGCTTTCTTT.

For the CDR3, the DNA is TGCGCCAGCAGCCAGACTAGCGAAGGCACCACAGATACGCAGTATTTT. Translated: CASSQTSEGTTDTQYF. This sequence joins TRBV4-1 and TRBJ2-3; 8 nucleotides agree with TRBD2. V was pared by 3 bases and J by 2 bases, with 7 bases of the junction left unmatched. The CDR3 runs to 16 residues. Germline V gene lookup returns CDR1 MGHRA and CDR2 YSYEKL.

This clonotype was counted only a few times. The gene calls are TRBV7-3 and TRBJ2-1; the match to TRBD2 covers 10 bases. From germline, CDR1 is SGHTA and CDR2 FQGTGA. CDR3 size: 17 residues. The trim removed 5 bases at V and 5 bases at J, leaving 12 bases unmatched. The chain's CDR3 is CASSKNPGLAIDNEQFF. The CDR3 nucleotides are TGTGCCAGCAGCAAGAACCCGGGACTAGCGATCGACAATGAGCAGTTCTTC.

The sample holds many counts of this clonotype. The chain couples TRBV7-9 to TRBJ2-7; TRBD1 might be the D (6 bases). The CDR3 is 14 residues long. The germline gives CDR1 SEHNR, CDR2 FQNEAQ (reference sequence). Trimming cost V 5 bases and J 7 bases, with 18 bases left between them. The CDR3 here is CASSLTGFWGEQYF. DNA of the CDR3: TGTGCCAGCAGCCTCACAGGGTTTTGGGGGGAGCAGTACTTC. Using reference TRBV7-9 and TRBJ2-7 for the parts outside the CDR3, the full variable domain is DTGVSQNPRHKITKRGQNVTFRCDPISEHNRLYWYRQTLGQGPEFLTYFQNEAQLEKSRLLSDRFSAERPKGSFSTLEIQRTEQGDSAMYLCASSLTGFWGEQYFGPGTRLTVT.

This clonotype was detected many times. CDR3 sequence: CASSLHPAGLYEDSDTGELFF. CDR3 bases: TGCGCCAGCAGCCTCCACCCGGCGGGGCTATACGAGGATAGTGACACCGGGGAGCTGTTTTTT. This rearrangement joins TRBV4-1 to TRBJ2-2, with D perhaps matching TRBD2 (6 bases). Germline loops: CDR1 MGHRA, CDR2 YSYEKL. The CDR3 totals 21 residues. V was shortened by 4 bases and J by 3 bases, with 30 bases between the two germline ends.

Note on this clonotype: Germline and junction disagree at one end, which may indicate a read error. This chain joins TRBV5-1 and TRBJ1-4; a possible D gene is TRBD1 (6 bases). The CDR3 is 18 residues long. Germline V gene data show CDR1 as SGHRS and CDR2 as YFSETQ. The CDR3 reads CASRLEPQGRRTNEKLFF. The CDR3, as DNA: TGCGCCAGCAGATTGGAACCCCAGGGGAGGCGGACTAATGAAAAACTGTTTTTT.